The rows below give T cell receptor beta chains drawn from one sample of a study of spatial heterogeneity in lung cancer. TCRdb re-derived calls from the 5' RACE reads in MiXCR, one entry per CDR3 protein. Of 20,000 to 30,000 distinct CDR3 sequences in the sample, around 10% are singletons; the top ten hold approximately 21%. The specimen was PBMCs, collected at follow-up. These receptors all come from a male donor with early-stage non-small cell lung cancer. Both conserved end residues are part of each CDR3. D genes are given only for firm matches. The size entry is marked missing in some rows and otherwise reads once, few, many or a size class.

>TRBJ2-1|many|NA|TRBV2
CASSELGFNEQFF
TGTGCCAGCAGTGAATTGGGGTTCAATGAGCAGTTCTTC
>TRBJ2-3|many|TRBD2|TRBV11-3
CASSKGLAGGTDTQYF
TGTGCCAGCAGCAAGGGACTAGCGGGGGGCACAGATACGCAGTATTTT
>TRBJ2-1|many|NA|TRBV14
CASSQGLPLQGEQFF
TGTGCCAGCAGCCAAGGCCTTCCCCTACAGGGTGAGCAGTTCTTC
>TRBJ1-6|NA|TRBD1|TRBV6-5
CASSYTGQGDSPLHF
TGTGCCAGCAGTTACACGGGACAGGGTGATTCACCCCTCCACTTT
>TRBJ2-1|many|NA|TRBV29-1
CSVVRGWDTEQFF
TGCAGCGTTGTGCGGGGATGGGACACTGAGCAGTTCTTC
>TRBJ1-5|NA|TRBD1|TRBV7-2
CASSLAGGANQPQHF
TGTGCCAGCAGCTTGGCAGGGGGCGCAAATCAGCCCCAGCATTTT
>TRBJ1-3|NA|NA|TRBV10-3
CAISDWGSSGNTIYF
TGTGCCATCAGTGATTGGGGAAGCTCTGGAAACACCATATATTTT
>TRBJ2-7|many|TRBD1|TRBV6-1
CASSEPPGQGENEQYF
TGTGCCAGCAGTGAACCCCCGGGACAGGGGGAAAACGAGCAGTACTTC
>TRBJ2-7|NA|TRBD2|TRBV27
CASTLAGAAYEQYF
TGTGCCAGCACTCTAGCGGGGGCCGCCTACGAGCAGTACTTC
>TRBJ1-1|many|NA|TRBV24-1
CATSTQGNTEAFF
TGTGCCACCAGTACACAGGGGAACACTGAAGCTTTCTTT
>TRBJ2-3|many|TRBD1|TRBV6-1
CASRPQGVLFTSTDTQYF
TGTGCCAGCAGGCCACAGGGGGTACTATTCACTAGCACAGATACGCAGTATTTT
>TRBJ2-7|NA|TRBD2|TRBV2
CASSTSGGIYEQYF
TGTGCCAGCAGTACTAGCGGGGGGATCTACGAGCAGTACTTC
>TRBJ2-1|NA|NA|TRBV7-2
CASNVQGFSYNEQFF
TGTGCCAGCAACGTACAGGGCTTCTCCTACAATGAGCAGTTCTTC
>TRBJ2-3|many|TRBD1|TRBV20-1
CSAREGGEVGDTQYF
TGCAGTGCTAGAGAAGGGGGCGAGGTCGGAGATACGCAGTATTTT
>TRBJ2-1|many|NA|TRBV6-1
CATIHPPYNEQFF
TGTGCCACCATACACCCGCCATACAATGAGCAGTTCTTC
>TRBJ1-2|many|TRBD1|TRBV5-1
CASSLSGTGDAGYTF
TGCGCCAGCAGCTTGTCCGGGACAGGGGATGCTGGCTACACCTTC
>TRBJ2-3|many|NA|TRBV20-1
CSAPRGPGDTQYF
TGCAGTGCTCCCCGGGGGCCGGGAGATACGCAGTATTTT
>TRBJ2-2|many|NA|TRBV10-3
CAIRTGTANTGELFF
TGTGCCATCAGGACCGGGACGGCGAACACCGGGGAGCTGTTTTTT
>TRBJ1-5|few|NA|TRBV29-1
CSVGTENQPQHF
TGCAGCGTTGGGACCGAGAATCAGCCCCAGCATTTT
>TRBJ2-2|NA|NA|TRBV19
CASSIGAVTGELFF
TGTGCCAGTAGTATCGGAGCGGTCACCGGGGAGCTGTTTTTT
>TRBJ2-7|NA|NA|TRBV28
CASRPRPMEQYF
TGTGCCAGCAGACCGCGCCCCATGGAGCAGTACTTC
>TRBJ2-3|few|TRBD1|TRBV29-1
CSGDRAADTQYF
TGCAGCGGGGACAGGGCCGCAGATACGCAGTATTTT
>TRBJ2-5|many|NA|TRBV27
CASSPPGKETQYF
TGTGCCAGCAGTCCACCAGGAAAAGAGACCCAGTACTTC
>TRBJ2-2|few|NA|TRBV19
CASSIYRVSGGELFF
TGTGCCAGTAGTATATATAGGGTATCGGGCGGGGAGCTGTTTTTT
>TRBJ2-1|NA|NA|TRBV4-1
CASSHERTAYNEQFF
TGCGCCAGCAGCCATGAGAGGACAGCCTACAATGAGCAGTTCTTC
>TRBJ2-7|NA|TRBD1|TRBV4-3
CASSQDRGSSYEQYF
TGCGCCAGCAGCCAAGACAGGGGGAGCTCCTACGAGCAGTACTTC
>TRBJ1-2|NA|NA|TRBV12-3/TRBV12-4
CASSSLDSRGGYTF
TGTGCCAGCAGTTCCCTCGACAGTCGCGGGGGCTACACCTTC
>TRBJ2-3|NA|TRBD1|TRBV12-3/TRBV12-4
CASSKRQGGTDTQYF
TGTGCCAGCAGTAAGCGACAGGGGGGCACAGATACGCAGTATTTT
>TRBJ1-5|NA|NA|TRBV2
CAGRTERNQPQHF
TGTGCCGGGCGGACAGAACGCAATCAGCCCCAGCATTTT
>TRBJ2-1|many|NA|TRBV29-1
CSVEWRDRAYNEQFF
TGCAGCGTTGAGTGGCGGGACAGAGCCTACAATGAGCAGTTCTTC
>TRBJ1-1|NA|NA|TRBV5-4
CASRTTNTEAFF
TGTGCCAGCAGGACAACGAACACTGAAGCTTTCTTT
>TRBJ1-2|NA|NA|TRBV4-3
CASSRGDLVGFYGYTF
TGCGCCAGCAGCCGAGGGGACCTCGTAGGGTTCTATGGCTACACCTTC
>TRBJ2-4|many|TRBD1|TRBV7-9
CASSFGQGLWDIQYF
TGTGCCAGCAGTTTCGGACAGGGCCTATGGGACATTCAGTACTTC
>TRBJ2-4|NA|TRBD1|TRBV6-2/TRBV6-3
CASSYPQGGRIQYF
TGTGCCAGCAGTTACCCCCAAGGGGGCCGCATTCAGTACTTC
>TRBJ2-1|many|NA|TRBV5-1
CASSLATTDNEQFF
TGCGCCAGCAGCTTGGCCACTACCGACAATGAGCAGTTCTTC
>TRBJ2-7|few|TRBD1|TRBV5-4
CASSSDRNGEQYF
TGTGCCAGCAGCTCGGACAGGAATGGCGAGCAGTACTTC
>TRBJ1-6|many|NA|TRBV7-6
CASSSSGNSPLHF
TGTGCCAGCAGCTCGAGCGGGAATTCACCCCTCCACTTT
>TRBJ2-1|many|TRBD2|TRBV4-3
CASSQVGGGVYNEQFF
TGCGCCAGCAGCCAAGTGGGCGGGGGGGTTTACAATGAGCAGTTCTTC
>TRBJ1-1|many|NA|TRBV3-1
CASSQDRGGAFF
TGTGCCAGCAGCCAAGATCGCGGGGGCGCTTTCTTT
>TRBJ2-3|NA|NA|TRBV20-1
CSARDIGGPDTQYF
TGCAGTGCTAGAGATATCGGGGGTCCAGATACGCAGTATTTT
>TRBJ2-7|NA|NA|TRBV4-3
CASSEGSFSYEQYF
TGCGCCAGCAGCGAAGGAAGTTTCTCCTACGAGCAGTACTTC
>TRBJ2-6|few|NA|TRBV7-6
CASSWKAGANVLTF
TGTGCCAGCAGCTGGAAGGCTGGGGCCAACGTCCTGACTTTC
>TRBJ2-2|NA|TRBD2|TRBV5-1
CASSFFGGDTGELFF
TGCGCCAGCAGCTTCTTCGGGGGGGACACCGGGGAGCTGTTTTTT
>TRBJ1-4|many|NA|TRBV28
CASSPNEKLFF
TGTGCCAGCAGTCCTAATGAAAAACTGTTTTTT
>TRBJ1-2|NA|TRBD1|TRBV7-2
CASSSSDRAVYGYTF
TGTGCCAGCAGCTCCAGCGACAGGGCAGTCTATGGCTACACCTTC
>TRBJ1-1|many|NA|TRBV5-1
CASSEGTVLVPEAFF
TGCGCCAGCAGCGAGGGGACCGTACTCGTCCCTGAAGCTTTCTTT
>TRBJ2-1|few|TRBD2|TRBV4-2
CASSQEGAGGPYNEQFF
TGTGCCAGCAGCCAAGAGGGAGCGGGGGGGCCCTACAATGAGCAGTTCTTC
>TRBJ2-2|many|NA|TRBV18
CASSPPERTGELFF
TGTGCCAGCTCACCACCGGAACGCACCGGGGAGCTGTTTTTT
>TRBJ1-1|NA|NA|TRBV11-3
CASSDTNTEAFF
TGTGCCAGCAGCGACACGAACACTGAAGCTTTCTTT
>TRBJ1-3|many|NA|TRBV11-2
CASSLDRGSGNTIYF
TGTGCCAGCAGCTTAGATCGCGGATCTGGAAACACCATATATTTT
>TRBJ1-2|NA|NA|TRBV6-5
CASSQRDTPNYGYTF
TGTGCCAGCAGCCAACGGGACACACCTAACTATGGCTACACCTTC
>TRBJ1-2|many|NA|TRBV29-1
CSVVWDYGYTF
TGCAGCGTTGTGTGGGATTATGGCTACACCTTC
>TRBJ2-5|NA|TRBD1|TRBV7-9
CVSSLQGPSYQETQYF
TGTGTCAGCAGCTTACAGGGGCCCTCTTACCAAGAGACCCAGTACTTC